The T cell receptor (beta chain) under discussion was sequenced for a study of blood T cells in healthy people across ages. Combining a sample-barcoded 5' primer with a J-beta primer mix, a second PCR ran for about 7 to 11 cycles. TCRdb re-called the 5' RACE reads with MiXCR, one entry per CDR3 protein. The top ten hold over 2.5% of the sample, which has approximately 780,000 distinct CDR3 sequences, around a quarter seen once. In its sample, this clonotype was seen a few times. This same sample was also taken into another study, of T cells of mothers and their children.

The origin of this receptor is a boy between 10 and 17 years old in good health. Sequenced: blood.

Here the CDR3 reads CASSQGPPKNTEAFF. In DNA form, the CDR3 reads TGCGCCAGCAGCCAAGGTCCCCCCAAGAACACTGAAGCTTTCTTT. This sequence joins TRBV4-1 and TRBJ1-1; D uncertain. Germline CDR1 reads MGHRA; CDR2 reads YSYEKL. With 1 base removed from V and 1 base from J, the gap between germline ends came to 10 bases. There are 15 residues in the CDR3.